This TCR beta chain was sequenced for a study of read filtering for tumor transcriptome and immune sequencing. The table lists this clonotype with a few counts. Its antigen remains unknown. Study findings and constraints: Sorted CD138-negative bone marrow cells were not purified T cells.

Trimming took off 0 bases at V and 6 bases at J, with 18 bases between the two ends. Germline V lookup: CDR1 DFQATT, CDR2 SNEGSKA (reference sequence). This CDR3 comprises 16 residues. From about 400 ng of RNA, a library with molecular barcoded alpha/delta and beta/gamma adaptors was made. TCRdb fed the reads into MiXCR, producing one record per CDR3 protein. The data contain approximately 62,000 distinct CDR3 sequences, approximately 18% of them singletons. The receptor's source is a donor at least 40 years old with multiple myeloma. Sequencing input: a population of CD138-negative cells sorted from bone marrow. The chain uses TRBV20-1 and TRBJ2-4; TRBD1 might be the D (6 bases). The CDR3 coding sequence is TGCAGTGCTAGAGACCCGGACGGACAGCGTGTAAACATTCAGTACTTC. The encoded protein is CSARDPDGQRVNIQYF.